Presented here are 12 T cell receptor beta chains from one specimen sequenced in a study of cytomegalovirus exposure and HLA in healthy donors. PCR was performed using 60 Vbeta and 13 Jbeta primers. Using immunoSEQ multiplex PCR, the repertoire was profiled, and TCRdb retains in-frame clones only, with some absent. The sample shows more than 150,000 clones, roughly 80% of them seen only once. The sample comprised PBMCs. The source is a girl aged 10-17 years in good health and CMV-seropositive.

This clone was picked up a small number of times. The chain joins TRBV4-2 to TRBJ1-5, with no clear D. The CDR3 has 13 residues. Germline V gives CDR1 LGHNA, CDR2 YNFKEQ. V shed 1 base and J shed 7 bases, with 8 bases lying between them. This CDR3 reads CASSQGRRQPQHF. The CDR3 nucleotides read TGTGCCAGCAGCCAAGGGAGACGGCAGCCCCAGCATTTT.

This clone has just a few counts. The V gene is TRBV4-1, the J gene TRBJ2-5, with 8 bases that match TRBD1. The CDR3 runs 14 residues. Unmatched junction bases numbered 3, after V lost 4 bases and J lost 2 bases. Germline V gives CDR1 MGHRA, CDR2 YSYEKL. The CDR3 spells CASSRNRGQETQYF. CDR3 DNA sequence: TGCGCCAGCAGCCGGAACAGGGGGCAAGAGACCCAGTACTTC.

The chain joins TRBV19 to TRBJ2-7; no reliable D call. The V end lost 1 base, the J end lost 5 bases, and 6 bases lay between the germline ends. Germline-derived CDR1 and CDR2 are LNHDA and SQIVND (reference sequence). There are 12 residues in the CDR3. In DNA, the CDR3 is TGTGCCAGTAGTATAGGGGCCAACGAGCAGTACTTC. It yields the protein CASSIGANEQYF.

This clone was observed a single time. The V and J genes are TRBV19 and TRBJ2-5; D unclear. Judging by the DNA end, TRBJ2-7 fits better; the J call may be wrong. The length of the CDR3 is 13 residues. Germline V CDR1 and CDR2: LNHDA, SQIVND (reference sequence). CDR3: CASSPQPTYEQYF. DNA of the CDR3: TGTGCCAGTAGTCCCCAACCAACCTACGAGCAGTACTTC.

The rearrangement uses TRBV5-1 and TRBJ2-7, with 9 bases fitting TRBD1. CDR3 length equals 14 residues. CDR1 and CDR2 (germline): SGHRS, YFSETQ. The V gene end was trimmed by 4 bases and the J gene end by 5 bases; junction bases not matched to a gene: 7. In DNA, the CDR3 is TGCGCCAGCAGCAGACAGGGACAGGGCAACGAGCAGTACTTC. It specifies CASSRQGQGNEQYF. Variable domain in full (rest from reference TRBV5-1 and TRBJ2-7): KAGVTQTPRYLIKTRGQQVTLSCSPISGHRSVSWYQQTPGQGLQFLFEYFSETQRNKGNFPGRFSGRQFSNSRSEMNVSTLELGDSALYLCASSRQGQGNEQYFGPGTRLTVT.

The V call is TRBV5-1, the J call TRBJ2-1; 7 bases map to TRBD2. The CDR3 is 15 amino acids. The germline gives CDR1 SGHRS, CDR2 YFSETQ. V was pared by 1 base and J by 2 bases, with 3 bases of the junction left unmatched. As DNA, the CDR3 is TGCGCCAGCAGCTTGACAACTAGCGCCTACAATGAGCAGTTCTTC. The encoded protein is CASSLTTSAYNEQFF.

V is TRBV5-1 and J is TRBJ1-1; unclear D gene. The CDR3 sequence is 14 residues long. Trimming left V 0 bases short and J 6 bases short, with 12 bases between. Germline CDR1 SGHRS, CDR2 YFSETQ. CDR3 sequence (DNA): TGCGCCAGCAGCTTGGAAGTATTCACGGCTGAAGCTTTCTTT. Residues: CASSLEVFTAEAFF.

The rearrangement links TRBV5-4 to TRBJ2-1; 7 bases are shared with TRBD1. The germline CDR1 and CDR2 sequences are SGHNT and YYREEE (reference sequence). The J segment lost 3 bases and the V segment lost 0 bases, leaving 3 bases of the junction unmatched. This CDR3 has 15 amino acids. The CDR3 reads CASSLGQGDYNEQFF. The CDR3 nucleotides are TGTGCCAGCAGCTTGGGACAGGGAGACTACAATGAGCAGTTCTTC.

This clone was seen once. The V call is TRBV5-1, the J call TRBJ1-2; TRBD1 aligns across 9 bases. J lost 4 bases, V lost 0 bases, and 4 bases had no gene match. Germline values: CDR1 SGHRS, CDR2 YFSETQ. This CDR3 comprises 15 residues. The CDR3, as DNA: TGCGCCAGCAGCTTGGCACAGGGGGCCACCTATGGCTACACCTTC. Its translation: CASSLAQGATYGYTF.

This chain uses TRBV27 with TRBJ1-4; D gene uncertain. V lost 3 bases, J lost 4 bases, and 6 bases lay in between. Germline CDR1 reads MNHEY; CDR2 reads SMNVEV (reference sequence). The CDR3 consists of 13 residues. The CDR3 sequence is CASSFRGNEKLFF. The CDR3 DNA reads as TGTGCCAGCAGTTTTCGGGGTAATGAAAAACTGTTTTTT.

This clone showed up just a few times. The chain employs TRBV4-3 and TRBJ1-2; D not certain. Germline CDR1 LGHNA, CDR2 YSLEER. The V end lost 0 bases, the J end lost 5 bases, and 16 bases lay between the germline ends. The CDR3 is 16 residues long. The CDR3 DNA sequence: TGCGCCAGCAGCCAAGATCTTATGGGGAGTGGGTATGGCTACACCTTC. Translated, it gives CASSQDLMGSGYGYTF.

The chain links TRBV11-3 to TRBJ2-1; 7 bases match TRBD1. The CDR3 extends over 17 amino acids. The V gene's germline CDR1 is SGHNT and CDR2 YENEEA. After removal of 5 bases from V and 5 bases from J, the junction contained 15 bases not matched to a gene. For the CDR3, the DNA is TGTGCCAGCAGCCCCTCCGGACAGGCCCGATTTAACAATGAGCAGTTCTTC. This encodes CASSPSGQARFNNEQFF. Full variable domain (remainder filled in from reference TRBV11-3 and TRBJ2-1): EAGVVQSPRYKIIEKKQPVAFWCNPISGHNTLYWYLQNLGQGPELLIRYENEEAVDDSQLPKDRFSAERLKGVDSTLKIQPAELGDSAVYLCASSPSGQARFNNEQFFGPGTRLTVL.